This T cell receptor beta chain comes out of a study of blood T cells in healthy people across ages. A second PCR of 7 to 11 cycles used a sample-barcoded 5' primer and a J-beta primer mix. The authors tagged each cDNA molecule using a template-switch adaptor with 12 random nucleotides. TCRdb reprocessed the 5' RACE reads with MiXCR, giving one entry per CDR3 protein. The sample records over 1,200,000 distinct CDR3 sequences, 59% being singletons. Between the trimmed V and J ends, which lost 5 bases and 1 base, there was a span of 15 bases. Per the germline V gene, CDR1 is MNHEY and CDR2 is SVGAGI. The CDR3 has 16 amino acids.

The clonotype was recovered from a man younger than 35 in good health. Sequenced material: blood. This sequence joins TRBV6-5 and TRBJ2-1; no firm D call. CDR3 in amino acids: CASSTSAPPSYNEQFF. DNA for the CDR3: TGTGCCAGCAGTACATCAGCACCCCCATCCTACAATGAGCAGTTCTTC.